This entry lists 24 T cell receptor beta chains sequenced from one sample in a study of blood T cell dynamics during melanoma immunotherapy. Here immunoSEQ multiplex PCR was the method, and the copy in TCRdb shows in-frame clones only, minus some. The sample consists of 7,500 to 9,000 clones, roughly 85% of them appearing once. Time point defined: week 3, after first cycle of checkpoint inhibitor. The source was blood, collected from a patient treated with checkpoint blockade. These receptors were collected from a human donor with melanoma.

In its sample, this clone was seen a few times. This chain joins TRBV7-9 and TRBJ1-2, with a weak D call TRBD1 (6 bases). The V gene's germline CDR1 is SEHNR and CDR2 FQNEAQ (reference sequence). The CDR3 contains 14 residues. V gave up 5 bases and J gave up 7 bases, with 17 bases separating them. The CDR3 loop reads CASSMAGGTGGYTF. CDR3 DNA sequence: TGTGCCAGCAGCATGGCCGGGGGCACGGGTGGCTACACCTTC.

CDR3 region: CASSEGGGTEAFF. The CDR3 DNA follows: TGTGCCAGCAGTGAAGGGGGCGGGACGGAAGCTTTCTTT. V usage is TRBV25-1 and J usage is TRBJ1-1; tentative D call: TRBD1 (6 bases). Germline lookup yields CDR1 MGHDK and CDR2 SYGVNS. CDR3 length: 13 amino acids. V was pared by 2 bases and J by 8 bases, with 12 bases between.

The chain combines TRBV28 with TRBJ1-4, with 9 bases that match TRBD1. The CDR3 has 15 amino acids. With 3 bases clipped from V and 7 bases from J, the junction kept 6 bases outside the gene matches. Germline V gives CDR1 MDHEN, CDR2 SYDVKM. CDR3 sequence (DNA): TGTGCCAGCAGTTTCCTACAGGGGGCGAGTGAAAAACTGTTTTTT. Amino acids: CASSFLQGASEKLFF.

There are a few counts of this clone. The chain has TRBV2 and TRBJ1-5, with a weak D call TRBD1 (5 bases). V shed 6 bases and J shed 4 bases, with 10 bases lying between them. Germline assignment: CDR1 SNHLY and CDR2 FYNNEI. This CDR3 has 13 amino acids. CDR3 DNA sequence: TGTGCCAGCAGAGACAGTATTAATCAGCCCCAGCATTTT. Amino acid sequence: CASRDSINQPQHF.

This clone was observed once. This rearrangement joins TRBV5-1 to TRBJ1-3; 7 bases are shared with TRBD1. Germline V gene data show CDR1 as SGHRS and CDR2 as YFSETQ. The CDR3 spans 14 residues. V lost 4 bases to trimming and J lost 1 base; unmatched junction nucleotides: 2. This chain's CDR3 is CASSQQGSGNTIYF. CDR3 nucleotide sequence: TGCGCCAGCAGCCAACAGGGGTCTGGAAACACCATATATTTT.

This chain uses TRBV28 with TRBJ2-7; TRBD2 matches 8 bases. V lost 8 bases to trimming and J lost 1 base; unmatched junction nucleotides: 10. This CDR3 is built from 15 residues. CDR1 and CDR2 from the germline V gene are MDHEN and SYDVKM. The CDR3: CASRSSTSGSYEQYF. The CDR3, as DNA: TGTGCCAGCCGCTCGAGTACTAGCGGTTCCTACGAGCAGTACTTC.

The V and J genes are TRBV6-5 and TRBJ1-3; D not resolved. V gave up 5 bases and J gave up 9 bases, with 14 bases separating them. This CDR3 is 13 amino acids long. CDR1 and CDR2 from the germline V gene are MNHEY and SVGAGI. This CDR3 is CASSPREGGTIYF. CDR3 nucleotide sequence: TGTGCCAGCAGTCCTCGTGAAGGAGGCACCATATATTTT.

In this sample, this clone turned up once. The chain employs TRBV5-1 and TRBJ2-7, with 8 bases lining up with TRBD2. The CDR3 extends over 15 amino acids. V trimming: 4 bases; J trimming: 7 bases; junction bases outside the gene matches: 13. From germline, CDR1 is SGHRS and CDR2 YFSETQ. The DNA for the CDR3 is TGCGCCAGCAGCCGGGGAGCGGGAGAACCGGGGGAGCAGTACTTC. It encodes CASSRGAGEPGEQYF.

The chain uses TRBV27 and TRBJ2-1, with TRBD2 matching over 7 bases. This CDR3 is 17 amino acids long. Germline V lookup: CDR1 MNHEY, CDR2 SMNVEV (reference sequence). V was clipped by 1 base and J by 4 bases; unmatched bases: 10. DNA of the CDR3: TGTGCCAGCAGTTTATATACGGCGGGAGTGGGATACAATGAGCAGTTCTTC. This translates into CASSLYTAGVGYNEQFF.

The chain carries TRBV10-3 and TRBJ1-5; no firm D call. V shed 1 base and J shed 0 bases, with 10 bases lying between them. From germline, CDR1 is ENHRY and CDR2 SYGVKD. This CDR3 comprises 16 residues. CDR3 protein: CAISEFPGYSNQPQHF. DNA of the CDR3: TGTGCCATCAGTGAGTTCCCGGGTTATAGCAATCAGCCCCAGCATTTT.

The chain is built from TRBV19 and TRBJ2-5; D might be TRBD1 (6 bases). The closer fit of TRBJ2-7 to the DNA end suggests the J call may be wrong. CDR3 length: 13 amino acids. Germline V lookup: CDR1 LNHDA, CDR2 SQIVND (reference sequence). The CDR3 here is CASSSARGSEQYF. The CDR3 DNA sequence: TGTGCCAGTAGTTCCGCCAGGGGATCCGAGCAGTACTTC.

There are a few counts of this clone. The chain has TRBV11-2 and TRBJ2-7, with 7 bases aligning to TRBD1. The CDR3 loop spans 15 amino acids. J was trimmed by 1 base and V by 5 bases; bases with no gene match: 8. Germline CDR1 SGHAT, CDR2 FQNNGV. The CDR3, as DNA: TGTGCCAGCAGCGGCATAGGGGGCTCATCCTACGAGCAGTACTTC. Protein: CASSGIGGSSYEQYF.

The chain joins TRBV7-9 to TRBJ1-5, with D possibly being TRBD1 (5 bases). Per germline, CDR1 SEHNR and CDR2 FQNEAQ (reference sequence). This CDR3 has 15 amino acids. V lost 1 base, J lost 1 base, and 8 bases lay in between. CDR3 nucleotides: TGTGCCAGCAGCTTAGTATCAGGGAGCAATCAGCCCCAGCATTTT. Translating gives CASSLVSGSNQPQHF.

The rearrangement uses TRBV7-2 and TRBJ2-5; TRBD1 matches at 10 bases. This CDR3 has 15 amino acids. Germline CDR1 and CDR2: SGHTA and FQGNSA. J gave up 3 bases and V 5 bases, and 6 bases lay outside the gene matches. The CDR3: CASSQGGTGEETQYF. CDR3 bases: TGTGCCAGCAGCCAGGGGGGGACAGGGGAAGAGACCCAGTACTTC.

This chain connects TRBV10-3 to TRBJ1-1; weak D call: TRBD1 (5 bases). Germline V lookup: CDR1 ENHRY, CDR2 SYGVKD. Trimming took 1 base from V and 6 from J, leaving 9 bases between them. CDR3 length equals 13 residues. The CDR3 DNA follows: TGTGCCATCAGTGAGTTCCGAGGGGCTGAAGCTTTCTTT. The encoded protein is CAISEFRGAEAFF.

V usage is TRBV29-1 and J usage is TRBJ2-5; 10 bases are shared with TRBD1. The germline gives CDR1 SQVTM, CDR2 ANQGSEA. J lost 0 bases, V lost 5 bases, and 3 bases had no gene match. The CDR3 length is 14 residues. CDR3 residues: CSVRTGGYQETQYF. As DNA, the CDR3 is TGCAGCGTTCGGACAGGGGGGTACCAAGAGACCCAGTACTTC.

This chain connects TRBV28 to TRBJ1-5; 7 bases line up with TRBD1. CDR1 and CDR2 from the germline V gene are MDHEN and SYDVKM. V trimming: 5 bases; J trimming: 3 bases; junction bases outside the gene matches: 10. CDR3 length equals 16 residues. CDR3 sequence reads: CASSAAGGFNNQPQHF. In DNA form, the CDR3 reads TGTGCCAGCAGTGCGGCAGGGGGTTTTAACAATCAGCCCCAGCATTTT. Full variable domain (missing parts from reference TRBV28 and TRBJ1-5): DVKVTQSSRYLVKRTGEKVFLECVQDMDHENMFWYRQDPGLGLRLIYFSYDVKMKEKGDIPEGYSVSREKKERFSLILESASTNQTSMYLCASSAAGGFNNQPQHFGDGTRLSIL.

Comment on this clone: One junction end disagrees with the germline gene, perhaps due to a read error. The chain is built from TRBV18 and TRBJ1-6; a weak D match, TRBD1 (5 bases). The germline gives CDR1 KGHSH, CDR2 LQKENI. The CDR3 runs 15 residues. CDR3 nucleotide sequence: TGTGCCAGCTCACCAACTACAGGCTATGATTCACCCCTCCACTTT. Translated, it gives CASSPTTGYDSPLHF.

This clone was seen only once. The rearrangement uses TRBV21-1 and TRBJ1-6; the table's D gene call, TRBD1, was not cross checked with the DNA. TRBV21-1 is described as a pseudogene. This CDR3 spans 16 amino acids. In nucleotides, the CDR3 is TGTGCCAGCAGCAGTTGGGAGGACAGGGGGAATTCACCCCTCCACTTT. It codes for CASSSWEDRGNSPLHF.

The table lists this clone with a count of one. The rearrangement uses TRBV28 and TRBJ1-1, with TRBD1 matching over 9 bases. The CDR3 loop spans 15 amino acids. CDR1 and CDR2 (germline): MDHEN, SYDVKM. V gave up 5 bases and J gave up 5 bases; unmatched junction bases: 9. CDR3 DNA sequence: TGTGCCAGCAGTCCGAGCACCGGGACAGGGACTGAAGCTTTCTTT. Encoded protein: CASSPSTGTGTEAFF.

This clone showed up just a few times. V and J are TRBV29-1 and TRBJ1-1, with 10 bases aligning to TRBD1. V was clipped by 5 bases and J by 4 bases; unmatched bases: 13. The CDR3 has 16 amino acids. CDR1 is SQVTM and CDR2 is ANQGSEA in the germline V gene. As DNA, the CDR3 is TGCAGCGTTATTCCGGGACAGGGGCGGCGACGCACTGAAGCTTTCTTT. Translation gives CSVIPGQGRRRTEAFF.

A remark on this clone: Other DNA sequences from this sample encode an identical CDR3 as well. Here the CDR3 DNA reads TGCAGTGCTCGCACAGGGGACGAGCAGTACTTC. Protein sequence: CSARTGDEQYF. This chain connects TRBV20-1 to TRBJ2-7; TRBD1 matches 7 bases. This CDR3 region has 11 residues. The germline V gene encodes CDR1 DFQATT and CDR2 SNEGSKA (reference sequence). Trimming removed 5 bases from V and 5 bases from J; junction bases left unmatched: 3.

J is TRBJ1-6 and V is TRBV5-1, with 10 bases matching TRBD1. The germline gives CDR1 SGHRS, CDR2 YFSETQ. This CDR3 is built from 17 residues. V lost 3 bases to trimming and J lost 6 bases; unmatched junction nucleotides: 9. In DNA, the CDR3 is TGCGCCAGCAGCTGGACGGGACAGGGGAGTAGTAATTCACCCCTCCACTTT. Translating gives CASSWTGQGSSNSPLHF.

The chain uses TRBV4-1 and TRBJ1-6; no clear D. CDR1 and CDR2 from the germline V gene are MGHRA and YSYEKL. The CDR3 consists of 13 residues. Trimming cost V 7 bases and J 7 bases, with 11 bases left between them. The CDR3 region is CASMGRTNSPLHF. CDR3 nucleotide sequence: TGCGCCAGCATGGGCAGAACAAATTCACCCCTCCACTTT.